This T cell receptor beta chain was recovered during a study of response to subunit inactivated influenza vaccine. Findings of the study overall: Only a handful of new T cells, the authors suggested, are recruited with each seasonal influenza vaccination.

The J segment lost 5 bases and the V segment lost 3 bases, leaving 4 bases of the junction unmatched. The length of the CDR3 is 15 residues. MiXCR, run by TCRdb on the RT-PCR reads, gives a single entry per CDR3 protein. The sample includes hundreds of thousands of distinct CDR3 sequences, approximately 11% of them seen just once. A few counts support this clonotype. The antigen is unknown. The input for sequencing was PBMCs from blood, taken about 40 days after vaccination. V is TRBV12-3 or TRBV12-4 and J is TRBJ2-2; 9 bases are shared with TRBD2. The sequence was collected from a middle-aged man who received an inactivated influenza vaccine. This chain's CDR3 is CASSFLAGVTGELFF. The DNA of the CDR3 is TGTGCCAGCAGTTTCTTAGCGGGAGTTACCGGGGAGCTGTTTTTT.